One and the same sample provided the 25 T cell receptor beta chains below, sequenced in a study of shared clonotypes between healthy human individuals. Clones were read by immunoSEQ multiplex PCR, and TCRdb kept only the in-frame ones, dropping some. This sample has about 490,000 clones; around 80% occur once, and the top ten carry around 12%. Sequencing used PBMCs. All receptors derive from a woman aged 40 to 50 in good health. Some clones in this sample may be carry-over from other donors' samples.

V usage is TRBV12-5 and J usage is TRBJ2-1, with D maybe TRBD2 (7 bases). The CDR3 is 17 amino acids. V lost 0 bases and J 2 bases, leaving 14 bases between the germline ends. The germline V gene has CDR1 LGHNT and CDR2 FRNRAP. The CDR3 nucleotides read TGTGCTAGTGGTTTGGTACTAGGGGGGGGAACCTACAATGAGCAGTTCTTC. Residues: CASGLVLGGGTYNEQFF.

In this sample, this clone turned up once. The genes are TRBV27 and TRBJ1-6; 7 positions agree with TRBD1. The V segment lost 4 bases and the J segment 5 bases; nucleotides outside the gene matches: 11. This CDR3 region has 17 residues. CDR1 is MNHEY and CDR2 is SMNVEV in the germline V gene (reference sequence). The CDR3 spells CASSSPFRDSDNSPLHF. In DNA, the CDR3 is TGTGCCAGCAGTTCCCCTTTCCGGGACAGCGATAATTCACCCCTCCACTTT.

CDR3 DNA: TGCGCCAGCAGCTTGGGGCCAGGGGTTCAAGAGACCCAGTACTTC. Residues: CASSLGPGVQETQYF. The chain has TRBV5-1 and TRBJ2-5; D is perhaps TRBD1 (6 bases). Germline CDR1 is SGHRS and CDR2 is YFSETQ. The V and J ends lost 0 bases and 2 bases respectively, with 11 bases between them. The CDR3 spans 15 residues.

The rearrangement uses TRBV18 and TRBJ2-7, with D possibly being TRBD2 (6 bases). The V end lost 6 bases, the J end lost 2 bases, and 14 bases lay between the germline ends. CDR1 is KGHSH, CDR2 LQKENI, per germline. This CDR3 contains 14 residues. This CDR3 is CASSPGLLAYEQYF. CDR3 DNA sequence: TGTGCCAGCTCTCCGGGACTGCTGGCCTACGAGCAGTACTTC.

This chain joins TRBV15 and TRBJ1-2; tentatively, D is TRBD1 (6 bases). The CDR3 length is 16 residues. In germline, CDR1 is LNHNV, CDR2 YYDKDF (reference sequence). The V end lost 3 bases, the J end lost 0 bases, and 14 bases lay between the germline ends. The chain's CDR3 is CATSRWGQAPNYGYTF. In nucleotides, the CDR3 is TGTGCCACCAGCAGGTGGGGGCAGGCCCCTAACTATGGCTACACCTTC.

The V and J genes are TRBV11-2 and TRBJ2-2; 13 bases align to TRBD2. Trimming at V came to 4 bases and at J to 5 bases, leaving 4 bases not matched to a gene. The CDR3 is 16 residues long. The germline gives CDR1 SGHAT, CDR2 FQNNGV. In DNA form, the CDR3 reads TGTGCCAGCAGCTGGACTAGCGGGAGTGATACCGGGGAGCTGTTTTTT. Its translation: CASSWTSGSDTGELFF.

V gene TRBV27 combines with J gene TRBJ2-1, with D unclear. The CDR3 totals 14 residues. Trimming pared 3 bases from V and 4 bases from J, leaving 10 bases between. CDR1 and CDR2 (germline): MNHEY, SMNVEV (reference sequence). Here the CDR3 DNA reads TGTGCCAGCAGTTTCGGGCCGAGATACAATGAGCAGTTCTTC. Protein: CASSFGPRYNEQFF.

The J gene is TRBJ1-5, the V gene TRBV6-6; TRBD1 matches at 10 bases. This CDR3 has 15 residues. V shed 5 bases, J shed 3 bases, and the junction held 4 bases outside the gene matches. The germline V gene encodes CDR1 MNHNY and CDR2 SVGAGI (reference sequence). The CDR3 DNA reads TGTGCCAGCAGTCGGACAGGGGGAAACAATCAGCCCCAGCATTTT. It translates to CASSRTGGNNQPQHF.

This clone was seen a few times. The chain combines TRBV10-3 with TRBJ1-4; a possible D gene is TRBD1 (5 bases). The CDR3 is made up of 15 amino acids. With 2 bases removed from V and 2 bases from J, the gap between germline ends came to 9 bases. Germline assignment: CDR1 ENHRY and CDR2 SYGVKD. CDR3 DNA: TGTGCCATCAGTGAGAGGCAGGGTACTAATGAAAAACTGTTTTTT. Residues: CAISERQGTNEKLFF.

The V call is TRBV2, the J call TRBJ1-4, with D uncertain. This CDR3 is built from 15 residues. Trimming removed 2 bases from V and 7 bases from J, with 14 bases in between. The V gene's germline CDR1 is SNHLY and CDR2 FYNNEI. CDR3 coding DNA: TGTGCCAGCAGTGAATTGGGTCAGGAGCTTGAAAAACTGTTTTTT. Translated, it gives CASSELGQELEKLFF.

This rearrangement joins TRBV15 to TRBJ1-2, with D unresolved. The germline V and J ends were trimmed by 0 bases and 7 bases, with 9 bases remaining between them. This CDR3 spans 13 amino acids. CDR1 and CDR2 from the germline V gene are LNHNV and YYDKDF (reference sequence). The CDR3 sequence: CATSRDSGFGYTF. In DNA form, the CDR3 reads TGTGCCACCAGCAGAGATAGTGGGTTTGGCTACACCTTC. The variable domain in full, completed from reference TRBV15 and TRBJ1-2, reads DAMVIQNPRYQVTQFGKPVTLSCSQTLNHNVMYWYQQKSSQAPKLLFHYYDKDFNNEADTPDNFQSRRPNTSFCFLDIRSPGLGDTAMYLCATSRDSGFGYTFGSGTRLTVV.

The chain combines TRBV25-1 with TRBJ2-1; either TRBD1 or TRBD2 may supply D (5 bases each). In germline, CDR1 is MGHDK, CDR2 SYGVNS. Trimming pared 6 bases from V and 2 bases from J, leaving 17 bases between. CDR3 length: 16 amino acids. The CDR3 here is CASSAEGPTAYNEQFF. CDR3 bases: TGTGCCAGCAGCGCCGAGGGACCCACCGCCTACAATGAGCAGTTCTTC.

This clone was recorded once. V and J are TRBV18 and TRBJ2-7; TRBD2 matches 8 bases. Germline V lookup: CDR1 KGHSH, CDR2 LQKENI. Trimming took 0 bases from V and 2 from J; bases not matched to a gene: 3. This CDR3 has 15 residues. The CDR3 sequence is CASSPPGLDPYEQYF. CDR3 bases: TGTGCCAGCTCACCACCGGGACTAGATCCCTACGAGCAGTACTTC. The full variable domain, completed using reference TRBV18 and TRBJ2-7, is NAGVMQNPRHLVRRRGQEARLRCSPMKGHSHVYWYRQLPEEGLKFMVYLQKENIIDESGMPKERFSAEFPKEGPSILRIQQVVRGDSAAYFCASSPPGLDPYEQYFGPGTRLTVT.

This sequence joins TRBV5-5 and TRBJ2-7, with 9 positions matching TRBD1. The germline gives CDR1 SGHKS, CDR2 YYEKEE (reference sequence). This CDR3 comprises 14 residues. V shed 3 bases, J shed 5 bases, and the junction held 6 bases outside the gene matches. CDR3 nucleotide sequence: TGTGCCAGCAGCTCCGGGACAGGGACCCACGAGCAGTACTTC. It encodes CASSSGTGTHEQYF.

J is TRBJ2-1 and V is TRBV9, with TRBD2 matching over 13 bases. V shed 3 bases and J 7 bases; nucleotides not matched to a gene: 4. Germline V CDR1 and CDR2: SGDLS, YYNGEE. This CDR3 is built from 15 residues. Here the CDR3 reads CASSAGTSGINEQFF. CDR3 DNA sequence: TGTGCCAGCAGCGCAGGGACTAGCGGGATTAATGAGCAGTTCTTC. Based on the CDR3 plus reference TRBV9 and TRBJ2-1, the full variable domain is DSGVTQTPKHLITATGQRVTLRCSPRSGDLSVYWYQQSLDQGLQFLIQYYNGEERAKGNILERFSAQQFPDLHSELNLSSLELGDSALYFCASSAGTSGINEQFFGPGTRLTVL.

The chain carries TRBV12-5 and TRBJ2-2; perhaps TRBD2 as D (5 bases). With 0 bases removed from V and 0 bases from J, the gap between germline ends came to 8 bases. This CDR3 has 16 amino acids. Germline assignment: CDR1 LGHNT and CDR2 FRNRAP. The CDR3 region has the DNA TGTGCTAGTGGTTTGGTACGGGAAGCGAACACCGGGGAGCTGTTTTTT. This encodes CASGLVREANTGELFF.

The genes are TRBV14 and TRBJ2-5; 9 bases are shared with TRBD1. J gave up 3 bases and V 4 bases, and 6 bases lay outside the gene matches. This CDR3 has 15 residues. The V gene's germline CDR1 is SGHDN and CDR2 FVKESK. The CDR3 spells CASSPLTGGEETQYF. Written as DNA, the CDR3 is TGTGCCAGCAGCCCGCTCACAGGGGGCGAAGAGACCCAGTACTTC.

The chain carries TRBV6-5 and TRBJ2-1, with a tentative D call TRBD1 (5 bases). Germline CDR1 reads MNHEY; CDR2 reads SVGAGI. With 0 bases removed from V and 4 bases from J, the gap between germline ends came to 7 bases. CDR3 length: 14 residues. The CDR3 is CASSYSDMYNEQFF. DNA for the CDR3: TGTGCCAGCAGTTACTCGGACATGTACAATGAGCAGTTCTTC.

The gene calls are TRBV30 and TRBJ1-5; D gene unclear. Between the trimmed V and J ends, which lost 0 bases and 3 bases, there was a span of 15 bases. Germline V gives CDR1 GTSNPN, CDR2 SVGIG (reference sequence). The CDR3 extends over 16 amino acids. The CDR3 sequence is CAWSVFSAFINQPQHF. Written as DNA, the CDR3 is TGTGCCTGGAGTGTATTTAGCGCGTTTATCAATCAGCCCCAGCATTTT.

This rearrangement joins TRBV15 to TRBJ1-4, with 9 bases identical to TRBD1. This CDR3 spans 15 amino acids. The ends lost 3 bases at V and 7 bases at J; junction bases unmatched: 6. Germline V gene sequence: CDR1 LNHNV, CDR2 YYDKDF (reference sequence). As DNA, the CDR3 is TGTGCCACCAGCAGGTACAGGGGGCAAGGTGAAAAACTGTTTTTT. Encoded protein: CATSRYRGQGEKLFF. Supplemented by reference TRBV15 and TRBJ1-4, the full variable domain reads DAMVIQNPRYQVTQFGKPVTLSCSQTLNHNVMYWYQQKSSQAPKLLFHYYDKDFNNEADTPDNFQSRRPNTSFCFLDIRSPGLGDTAMYLCATSRYRGQGEKLFFGSGTQLSVL.

This chain links TRBV28 with TRBJ2-7; D gene uncertain. The CDR3 is 11 residues long. With 7 bases removed from V and 2 bases from J, the gap between germline ends came to 6 bases. CDR1 is MDHEN, CDR2 SYDVKM, per germline. The CDR3 sequence is CASMGAYEQYF. In DNA, the CDR3 is TGTGCCAGCATGGGTGCCTACGAGCAGTACTTC. Full variable domain (rest looked up from reference TRBV28 and TRBJ2-7): DVKVTQSSRYLVKRTGEKVFLECVQDMDHENMFWYRQDPGLGLRLIYFSYDVKMKEKGDIPEGYSVSREKKERFSLILESASTNQTSMYLCASMGAYEQYFGPGTRLTVT.

The chain carries TRBV11-3 and TRBJ2-7; a weak D match, TRBD1 (5 bases). The V gene lost 2 bases and the J gene lost 0 bases, with 11 bases spanning the gap. Germline V lookup: CDR1 SGHNT, CDR2 YENEEA. The CDR3 has 15 residues. CDR3 loop: CASSLYGQSSYEQYF. CDR3 DNA sequence: TGTGCCAGCAGCTTATACGGACAAAGCTCCTACGAGCAGTACTTC.

V is TRBV4-3 and J is TRBJ2-3; 12 bases fit TRBD2. Germline V CDR1 and CDR2: LGHNA, YSLEER. The CDR3 is 17 amino acids. Germline trimming cut 3 bases from V and 4 bases from J; bases unmatched to any gene: 8. The DNA of the CDR3 is TGCGCCAGCAGCCACGCAGCTAGCGGGAGGGCAGCAGATACGCAGTATTTT. It translates to CASSHAASGRAADTQYF.

Of note for this clone: The same CDR3 can be traced to other DNA sequences in this sample. The gene calls are TRBV28 and TRBJ1-5; the D gene is possibly TRBD1 (5 bases). The CDR3 contains 15 residues. Germline V gene lookup returns CDR1 MDHEN and CDR2 SYDVKM. The V and J ends lost 6 bases and 0 bases respectively, with 12 bases between them. The DNA of the CDR3 is TGTGCCAGCAGCCTGGGGGGACTTAGCAATCAGCCCCAGCATTTT. The encoded protein is CASSLGGLSNQPQHF.

Here the CDR3 DNA reads TGCGCCAGCAGTGAGTCGACGGCGGGATCGTCCTACGAGCAGTACTTC. As protein: CASSESTAGSSYEQYF. The chain is built from TRBV10-2 and TRBJ2-7; D possibly corresponds to TRBD2 (6 bases). Germline lookup yields CDR1 WSHSY and CDR2 SAAADI. V was trimmed by 0 bases and J by 1 base, leaving 13 bases between them. This CDR3 is built from 16 residues.